Below are 7 T cell receptor beta chains sequenced from a single sample in a study of blood T cell repertoires in COVID-19. Clones were sequenced by immunoSEQ multiplex PCR, and TCRdb holds only the in-frame ones, with some missing. The sample has about 200,000 clones, around four fifths seen once. The source material was peripheral blood. The receptors come from a man between 60 and 75 years old with COVID-19, enrolled during active disease.

The chain uses TRBV7-2 and TRBJ1-2; the D gene is possibly TRBD1 (5 bases). Looked up from germline, CDR1 is SGHTA and CDR2 is FQGNSA. With 5 bases removed from V and 3 bases from J, the gap between germline ends came to 13 bases. The CDR3 sequence is 14 residues long. The CDR3 DNA follows: TGTGCCAGCAGCCTAGGGCCGGGGGACTATGGCTACACCTTC. Its protein is CASSLGPGDYGYTF.

V and J are TRBV27 and TRBJ1-2; TRBD1 is a possible D gene (6 bases). The CDR3 sequence is 13 residues long. CDR1 and CDR2 from the germline V gene are MNHEY and SMNVEV (reference sequence). The V gene lost 11 bases and the J gene lost 6 bases, with 19 bases spanning the gap. Here the CDR3 DNA reads TGTGCCGGCACCCCCGGACAGACACATGGCTACACCTTC. Residues: CAGTPGQTHGYTF.

V is TRBV5-6 and J is TRBJ1-5; D might be TRBD1 (6 bases). Trimming removed 0 bases at V and 0 bases at J, with 13 bases between. The CDR3 length is 17 residues. The germline V gene encodes CDR1 SGHDT and CDR2 YYEEEE. CDR3 region: CASSLAQGSFSNQPQHF. CDR3 DNA sequence: TGTGCCAGCAGCTTGGCTCAGGGGTCCTTTAGCAATCAGCCCCAGCATTTT. Filled out from reference TRBV5-6 and TRBJ1-5, the complete variable domain reads DAGVTQSPTHLIKTRGQQVTLRCSPKSGHDTVSWYQQALGQGPQFIFQYYEEEERQRGNFPDRFSGHQFPNYSSELNVNALLLGDSALYLCASSLAQGSFSNQPQHFGDGTRLSIL.

The chain has TRBV28 and TRBJ1-2, with D perhaps TRBD1 (5 bases). V lost 4 bases and J lost 4, with 16 bases in between. Germline values: CDR1 MDHEN, CDR2 SYDVKM. The CDR3 is 15 residues long. For the CDR3, the DNA is TGTGCCAGCAGTTGGGGGACTAGGGGTGGCTATGGCTACACCTTC. Its translation: CASSWGTRGGYGYTF.

The rearrangement joins TRBV7-2 to TRBJ2-2, with no clear D. Germline CDR1 SGHTA, CDR2 FQGNSA. Trimming stripped 3 bases from V and 7 bases from J, with 9 bases between. The CDR3 has 13 amino acids. Here the CDR3 reads CASSLVRGGELFF. CDR3 nucleotides: TGTGCCAGCAGCTTGGTGAGAGGCGGGGAGCTGTTTTTT.

The J gene is TRBJ1-3, the V gene TRBV5-8, with 7 bases matching TRBD1. Germline CDR1 SGHTS, CDR2 YDEGEE. CDR3 length: 16 residues. The V segment lost 2 bases and the J segment 2 bases; nucleotides outside the gene matches: 7. As DNA, the CDR3 is TGTGCCAGCAGCTTAAGACAGGGACTGGCTGGAAACACCATATATTTT. It specifies CASSLRQGLAGNTIYF.

V gene TRBV5-6 combines with J gene TRBJ1-2; weak D call: TRBD1 (5 bases). The CDR3 covers 16 residues. Trimming stripped 1 base from V and 1 base from J, with 14 bases between. The germline CDR1 and CDR2 sequences are SGHDT and YYEEEE. CDR3 sequence reads: CASSLTGTPLNYGYTF. CDR3 bases: TGTGCCAGCAGCTTGACAGGTACTCCGCTTAACTATGGCTACACCTTC.